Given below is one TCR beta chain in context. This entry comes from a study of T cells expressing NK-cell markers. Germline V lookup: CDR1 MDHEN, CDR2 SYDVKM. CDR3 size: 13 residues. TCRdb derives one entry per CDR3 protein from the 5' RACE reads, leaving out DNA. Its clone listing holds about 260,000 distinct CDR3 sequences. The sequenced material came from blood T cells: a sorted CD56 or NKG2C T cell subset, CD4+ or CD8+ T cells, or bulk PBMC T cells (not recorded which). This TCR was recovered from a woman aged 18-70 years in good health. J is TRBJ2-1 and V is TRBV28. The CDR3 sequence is CASSKYYYNEQFF.